The clone carrying this TCR beta chain has a count of ten or more. The target antigen is unknown. The CDR3 spans 13 residues. Trimming stripped 4 bases from V and 1 base from J, with 6 bases between. Germline V gene lookup returns CDR1 SGHTA and CDR2 FQGNSA. Time point defined: newly diagnosed GD, antithyroid drugs for less than 3 months. TCR sequences were obtained from RNA taken from PBMCs. These data originate in a study of regulatory T cells in long-lasting Graves disease. Regarding the study as a whole: The study found TRBV28, TRBJ1-2 and TRBJ2-5 favored in persistent disease.

Building the TCR beta libraries relied on iRepertoire HTBI primers, and CDR3 regions underwent Arm-PCR. Per the original methods: The samples yielded 55 to 75 TRBV and about 15 TRBJ segments. From the multiplex PCR reads, TCRdb called clonotypes with MiXCR, one entry per CDR3 protein. None of the V and J calls come from the authors' own analysis; TCRdb made them. The sample records under 500,000 distinct CDR3 sequences, about a sixth being singletons. The same sample was also studied in work on T cells in Graves' hyperthyroidism and ophthalmopathy. As reported in that work: Together with thyroid ultrasound, orbital computed tomography, serum thyroxine and TRAb, clinical symptoms were used for diagnoses. The HTBI set primed first-round TCR CDR3 RT-PCR.

This receptor was taken from a woman between 25 and 40 years old with Graves disease. Sequencing was performed on peripheral blood mononuclear cells (PBMCs), taken at new diagnosis, from a patient treated with antithyroid drugs. The chain uses TRBV7-2 and TRBJ2-3; D not certain. Here the CDR3 DNA reads TGTGCCAGCAGCTCCCCAGGCACAGATACGCAGTATTTT. It encodes CASSSPGTDTQYF.